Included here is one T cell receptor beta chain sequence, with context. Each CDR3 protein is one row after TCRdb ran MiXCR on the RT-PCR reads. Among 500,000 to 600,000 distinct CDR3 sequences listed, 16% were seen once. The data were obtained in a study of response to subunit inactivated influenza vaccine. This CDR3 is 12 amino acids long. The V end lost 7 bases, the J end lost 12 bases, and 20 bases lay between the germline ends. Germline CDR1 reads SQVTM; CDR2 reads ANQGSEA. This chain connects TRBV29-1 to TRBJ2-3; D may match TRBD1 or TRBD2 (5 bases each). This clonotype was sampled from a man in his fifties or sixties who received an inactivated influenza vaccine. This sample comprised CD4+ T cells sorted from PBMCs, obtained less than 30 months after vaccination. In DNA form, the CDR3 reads TGCAGCGCTGGGGGTATGAGAGGCTTTCAGTATTTT. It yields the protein CSAGGMRGFQYF.